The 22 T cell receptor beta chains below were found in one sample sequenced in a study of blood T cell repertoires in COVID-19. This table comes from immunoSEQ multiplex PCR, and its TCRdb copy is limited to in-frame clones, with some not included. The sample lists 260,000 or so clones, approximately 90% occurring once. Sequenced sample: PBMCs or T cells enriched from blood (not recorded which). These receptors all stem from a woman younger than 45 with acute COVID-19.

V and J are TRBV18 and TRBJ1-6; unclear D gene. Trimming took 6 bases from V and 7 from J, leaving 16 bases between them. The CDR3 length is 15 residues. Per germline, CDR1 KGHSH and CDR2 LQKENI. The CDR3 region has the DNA TGTGCCAGCTCCCCTCGGGAGGGTACGAATTCACCCCTCCACTTT. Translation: CASSPREGTNSPLHF.

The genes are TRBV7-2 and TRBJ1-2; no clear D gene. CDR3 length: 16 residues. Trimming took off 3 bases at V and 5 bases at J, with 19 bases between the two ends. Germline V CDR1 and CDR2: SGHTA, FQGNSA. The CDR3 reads CASSLFLRDLKYGYTF. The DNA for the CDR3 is TGTGCCAGCAGCTTGTTTTTGCGGGATTTAAAATATGGCTACACCTTC.

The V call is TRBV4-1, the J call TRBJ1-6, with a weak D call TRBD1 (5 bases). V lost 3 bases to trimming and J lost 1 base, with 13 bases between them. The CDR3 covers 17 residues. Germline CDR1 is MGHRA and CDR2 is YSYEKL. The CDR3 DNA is TGCGCCAGCAGCCATGGGACTATGGGATCCTATAATTCACCCCTCCACTTT. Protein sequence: CASSHGTMGSYNSPLHF.

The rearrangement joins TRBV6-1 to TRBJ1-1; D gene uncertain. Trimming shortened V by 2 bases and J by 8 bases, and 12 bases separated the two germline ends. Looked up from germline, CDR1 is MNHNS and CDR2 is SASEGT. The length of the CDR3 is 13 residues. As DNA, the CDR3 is TGTGCCAGCAGTGAACCCCGGGTCGAGGAAGCTTTCTTT. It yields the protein CASSEPRVEEAFF.

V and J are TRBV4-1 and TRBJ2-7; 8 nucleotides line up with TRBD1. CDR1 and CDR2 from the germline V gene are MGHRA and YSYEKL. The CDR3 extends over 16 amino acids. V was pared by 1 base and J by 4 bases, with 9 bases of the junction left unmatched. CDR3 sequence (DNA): TGCGCCAGCAGCCAAGTATTAGGACAGGGAATTTACGAGCAGTACTTC. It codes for CASSQVLGQGIYEQYF.

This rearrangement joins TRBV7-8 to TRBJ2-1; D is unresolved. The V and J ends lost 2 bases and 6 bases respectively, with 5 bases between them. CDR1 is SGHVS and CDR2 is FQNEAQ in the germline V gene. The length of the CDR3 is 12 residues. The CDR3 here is CASSLQFNEQFF. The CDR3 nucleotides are TGTGCCAGCAGCTTACAATTCAATGAGCAGTTCTTC.

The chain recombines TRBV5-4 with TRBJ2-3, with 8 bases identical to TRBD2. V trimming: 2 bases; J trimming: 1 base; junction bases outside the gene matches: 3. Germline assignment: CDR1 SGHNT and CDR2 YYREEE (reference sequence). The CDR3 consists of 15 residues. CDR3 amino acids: CASSFAGGRTDTQYF. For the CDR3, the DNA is TGTGCCAGCAGCTTTGCGGGGGGCCGCACAGATACGCAGTATTTT.

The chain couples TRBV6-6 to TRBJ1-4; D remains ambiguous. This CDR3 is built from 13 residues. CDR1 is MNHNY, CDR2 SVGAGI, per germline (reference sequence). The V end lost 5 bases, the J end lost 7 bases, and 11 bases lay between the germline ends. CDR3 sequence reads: CASSAFRSEKLFF. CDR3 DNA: TGTGCCAGCAGTGCCTTCAGAAGTGAAAAACTGTTTTTT.

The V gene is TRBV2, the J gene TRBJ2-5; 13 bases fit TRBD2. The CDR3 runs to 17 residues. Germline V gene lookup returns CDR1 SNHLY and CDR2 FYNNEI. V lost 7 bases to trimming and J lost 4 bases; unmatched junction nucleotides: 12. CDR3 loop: CASNGLAGAPKGETQYF. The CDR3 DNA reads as TGTGCCAGCAATGGACTAGCGGGGGCCCCCAAGGGAGAGACCCAGTACTTC.

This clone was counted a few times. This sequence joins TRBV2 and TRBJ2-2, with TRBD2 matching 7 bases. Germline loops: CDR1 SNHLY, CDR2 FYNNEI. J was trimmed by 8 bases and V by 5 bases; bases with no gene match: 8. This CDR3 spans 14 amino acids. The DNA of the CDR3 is TGTGCCAGCAGTATAAGCGGGGAAGGAGGGGAGCTGTTTTTT. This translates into CASSISGEGGELFF.

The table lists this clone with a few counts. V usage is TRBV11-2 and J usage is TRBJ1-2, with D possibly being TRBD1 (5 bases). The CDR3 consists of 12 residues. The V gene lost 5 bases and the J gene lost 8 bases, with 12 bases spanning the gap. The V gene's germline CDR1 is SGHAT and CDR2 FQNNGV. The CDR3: CASSLQDIGYTF. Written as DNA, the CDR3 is TGTGCCAGCAGCCTGCAGGACATAGGCTACACCTTC.

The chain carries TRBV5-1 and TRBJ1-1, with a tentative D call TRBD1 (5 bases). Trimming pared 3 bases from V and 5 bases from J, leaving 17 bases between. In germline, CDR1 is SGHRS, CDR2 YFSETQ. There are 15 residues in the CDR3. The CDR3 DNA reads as TGCGCCAGCAGCTCGGGGGATCCAATGGGGACTGAAGCTTTCTTT. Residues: CASSSGDPMGTEAFF.

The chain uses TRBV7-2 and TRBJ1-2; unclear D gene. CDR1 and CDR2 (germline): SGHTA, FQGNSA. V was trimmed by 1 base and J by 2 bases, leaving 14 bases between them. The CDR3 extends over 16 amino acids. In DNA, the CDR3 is TGTGCCAGCAGCTTAGACAGCCGGTTGAGCAACTATGGCTACACCTTC. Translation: CASSLDSRLSNYGYTF.

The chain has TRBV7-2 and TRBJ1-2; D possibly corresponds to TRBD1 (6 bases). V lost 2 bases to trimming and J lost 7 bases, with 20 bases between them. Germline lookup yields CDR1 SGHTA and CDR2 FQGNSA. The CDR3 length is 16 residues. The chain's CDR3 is CASSLHRDIGMAGYTF. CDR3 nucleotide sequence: TGTGCCAGCAGCTTACACCGGGACATCGGTATGGCTGGCTACACCTTC. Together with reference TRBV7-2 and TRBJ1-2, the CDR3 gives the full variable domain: GAGVSQSPSNKVTEKGKDVELRCDPISGHTALYWYRQSLGQGLEFLIYFQGNSAPDKSGLPSDRFSAERTGGSVSTLTIQRTQQEDSAVYLCASSLHRDIGMAGYTFGSGTRLTVV.

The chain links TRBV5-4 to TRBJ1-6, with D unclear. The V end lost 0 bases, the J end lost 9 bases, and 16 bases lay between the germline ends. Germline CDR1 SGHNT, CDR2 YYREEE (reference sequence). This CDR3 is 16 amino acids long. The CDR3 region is CASSLAGNSMGSPLHF. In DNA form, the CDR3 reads TGTGCCAGCAGCTTGGCAGGAAACAGTATGGGTTCACCCCTCCACTTT.

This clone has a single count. CDR3 residues: CASSLAGPFTGELFF. The CDR3 DNA reads TGTGCCAGCAGTTTAGCGGGGCCCTTCACCGGGGAGCTGTTTTTT. The genes are TRBV28 and TRBJ2-2; D possibly corresponds to TRBD2 (6 bases). From germline, CDR1 is MDHEN and CDR2 SYDVKM. Deletions cut 2 bases from V and 4 bases from J, with 11 bases between. CDR3 length equals 15 residues. Based on the CDR3 plus reference TRBV28 and TRBJ2-2, the full variable domain is DVKVTQSSRYLVKRTGEKVFLECVQDMDHENMFWYRQDPGLGLRLIYFSYDVKMKEKGDIPEGYSVSREKKERFSLILESASTNQTSMYLCASSLAGPFTGELFFGEGSRLTVL.

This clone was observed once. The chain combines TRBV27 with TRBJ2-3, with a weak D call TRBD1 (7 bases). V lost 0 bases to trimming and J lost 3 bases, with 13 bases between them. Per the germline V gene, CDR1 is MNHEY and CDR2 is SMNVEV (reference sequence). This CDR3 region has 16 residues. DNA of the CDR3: TGTGCCAGCAGTTTATCTGAACAGGGGAGGACAGATACGCAGTATTTT. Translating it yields CASSLSEQGRTDTQYF.

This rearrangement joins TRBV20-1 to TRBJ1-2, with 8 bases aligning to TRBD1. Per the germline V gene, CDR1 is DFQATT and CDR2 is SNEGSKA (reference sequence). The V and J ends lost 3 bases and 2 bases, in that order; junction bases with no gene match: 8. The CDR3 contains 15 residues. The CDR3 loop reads CSASLPTGANYGYTF. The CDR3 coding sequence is TGCAGTGCTAGTCTCCCGACAGGGGCGAACTATGGCTACACCTTC.

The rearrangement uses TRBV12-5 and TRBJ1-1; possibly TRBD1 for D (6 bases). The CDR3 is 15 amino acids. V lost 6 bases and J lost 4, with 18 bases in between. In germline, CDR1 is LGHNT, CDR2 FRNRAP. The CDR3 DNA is TGTGCTAGTGGACAGGGTTCTAGTATCGGCACTGAAGCTTTCTTT. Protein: CASGQGSSIGTEAFF.

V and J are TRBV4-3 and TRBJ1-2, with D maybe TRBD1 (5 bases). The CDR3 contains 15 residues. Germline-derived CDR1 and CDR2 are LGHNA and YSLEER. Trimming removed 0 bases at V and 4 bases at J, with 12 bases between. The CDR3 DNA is TGCGCCAGCAGCCAAGATTTAGGGGCGACCTATGGCTACACCTTC. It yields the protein CASSQDLGATYGYTF.

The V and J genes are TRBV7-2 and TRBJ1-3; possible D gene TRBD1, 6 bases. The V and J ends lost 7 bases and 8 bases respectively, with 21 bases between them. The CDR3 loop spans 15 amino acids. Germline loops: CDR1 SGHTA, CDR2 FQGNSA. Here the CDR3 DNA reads TGTGCCAGCACCATAGAACAGGGTCGCATCCACACCATATATTTT. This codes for CASTIEQGRIHTIYF.

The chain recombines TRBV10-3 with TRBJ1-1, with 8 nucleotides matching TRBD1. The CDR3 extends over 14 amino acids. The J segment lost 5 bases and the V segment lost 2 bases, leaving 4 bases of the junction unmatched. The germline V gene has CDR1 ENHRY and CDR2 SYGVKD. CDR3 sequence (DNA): TGTGCCATCAGTGAGGGACAGGGTTGGACTGAAGCTTTCTTT. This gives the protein CAISEGQGWTEAFF.